This record concerns one T cell receptor (beta chain) sequence. Its cognate antigen is unknown. The data are from a study of T cells in localized non-small cell lung cancer. Notes on the study in general: Longer overall survival was seen with higher T cell density measured in blood. Out of the top 100 tumor clones, a median about 58 were seen in adjacent lung.

Using immunoSEQ multiplex PCR, the repertoire was profiled, and TCRdb retains in-frame clones only, with some absent. The sample consists of more than 30,000 clones, about 78% of them appearing once. The V gene end was trimmed by 5 bases and the J gene end by 3 bases; junction bases not matched to a gene: 6. Germline CDR1 reads SGHNT; CDR2 reads YENEEA. The CDR3 runs to 16 residues. The receptor was isolated from a male donor aged 60 or over with stage II squamous cell lung carcinoma. The V gene is TRBV11-3, the J gene TRBJ2-5; 13 nucleotides match TRBD2. Sequencing was performed on peripheral blood, taken before any cancer treatment. CDR3 sequence (DNA): TGTGCCAGCAGCCCCTGGACTAGCGGGAGAGAAGAGACCCAGTACTTC. Its protein product is CASSPWTSGREETQYF.